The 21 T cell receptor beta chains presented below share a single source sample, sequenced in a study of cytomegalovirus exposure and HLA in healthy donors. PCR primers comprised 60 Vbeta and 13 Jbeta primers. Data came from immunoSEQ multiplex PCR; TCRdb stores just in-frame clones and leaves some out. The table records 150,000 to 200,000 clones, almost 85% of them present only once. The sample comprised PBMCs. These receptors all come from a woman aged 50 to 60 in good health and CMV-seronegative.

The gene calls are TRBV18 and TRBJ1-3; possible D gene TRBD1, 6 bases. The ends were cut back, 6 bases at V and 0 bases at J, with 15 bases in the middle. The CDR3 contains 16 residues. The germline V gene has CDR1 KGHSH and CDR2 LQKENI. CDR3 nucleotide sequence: TGTGCCAGCTCCGACCAGGGGCCGAGCTCTGGAAACACCATATATTTT. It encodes CASSDQGPSSGNTIYF.

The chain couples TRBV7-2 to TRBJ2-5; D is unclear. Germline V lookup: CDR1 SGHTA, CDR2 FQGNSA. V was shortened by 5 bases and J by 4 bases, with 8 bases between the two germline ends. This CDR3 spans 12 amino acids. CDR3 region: CASSLTRETQYF. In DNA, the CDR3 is TGTGCCAGCAGCCTAACCCGAGAGACCCAGTACTTC. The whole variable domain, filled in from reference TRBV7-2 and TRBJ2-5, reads GAGVSQSPSNKVTEKGKDVELRCDPISGHTALYWYRQSLGQGLEFLIYFQGNSAPDKSGLPSDRFSAERTGGSVSTLTIQRTQQEDSAVYLCASSLTRETQYFGPGTRLLVL.

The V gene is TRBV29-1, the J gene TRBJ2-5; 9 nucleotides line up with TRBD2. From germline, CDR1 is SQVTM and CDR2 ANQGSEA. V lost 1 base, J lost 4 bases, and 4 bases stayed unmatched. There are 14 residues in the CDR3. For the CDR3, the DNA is TGCAGCGTTGAAGCGATTAGCGGGAGAGAGACCCAGTACTTC. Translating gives CSVEAISGRETQYF.

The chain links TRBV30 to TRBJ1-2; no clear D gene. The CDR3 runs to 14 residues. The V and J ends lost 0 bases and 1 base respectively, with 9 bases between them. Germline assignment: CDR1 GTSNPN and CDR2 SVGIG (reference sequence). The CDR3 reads CAWSVSRVNYGYTF. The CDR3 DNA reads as TGTGCCTGGAGTGTATCCCGGGTTAACTATGGCTACACCTTC.

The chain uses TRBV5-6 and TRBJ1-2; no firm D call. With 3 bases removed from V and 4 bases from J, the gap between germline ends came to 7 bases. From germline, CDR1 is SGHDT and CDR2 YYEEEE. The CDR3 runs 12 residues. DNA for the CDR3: TGTGCCAGCAGCTCTGGGCGCTATGGCTACACCTTC. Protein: CASSSGRYGYTF.

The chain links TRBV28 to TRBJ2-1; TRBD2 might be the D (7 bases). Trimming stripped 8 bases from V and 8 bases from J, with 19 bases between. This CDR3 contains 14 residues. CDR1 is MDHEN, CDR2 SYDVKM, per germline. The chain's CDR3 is CASRMGGAKDEQFF. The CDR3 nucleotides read TGTGCCAGCCGCATGGGGGGGGCTAAGGATGAGCAGTTCTTC.

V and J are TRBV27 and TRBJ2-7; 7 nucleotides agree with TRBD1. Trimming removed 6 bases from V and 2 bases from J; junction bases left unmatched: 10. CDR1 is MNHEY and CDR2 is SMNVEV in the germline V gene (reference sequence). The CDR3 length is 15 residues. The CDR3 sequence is CASSRTGVGPYEQYF. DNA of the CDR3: TGTGCCAGCAGCCGTACAGGGGTGGGCCCCTACGAGCAGTACTTC.

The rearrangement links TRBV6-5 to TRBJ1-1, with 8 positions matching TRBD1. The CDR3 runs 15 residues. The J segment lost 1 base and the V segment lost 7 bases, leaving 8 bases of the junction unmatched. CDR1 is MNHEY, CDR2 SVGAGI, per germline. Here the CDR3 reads CASTPPTGANTEAFF. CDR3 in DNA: TGTGCCAGCACCCCTCCGACAGGGGCGAACACTGAAGCTTTCTTT.

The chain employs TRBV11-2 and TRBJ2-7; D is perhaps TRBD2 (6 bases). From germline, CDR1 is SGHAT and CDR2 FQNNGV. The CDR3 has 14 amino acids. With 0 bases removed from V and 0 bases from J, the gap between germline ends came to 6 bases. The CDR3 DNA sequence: TGTGCCAGCAGCTTAGACGGGAGCTCCTACGAGCAGTACTTC. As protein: CASSLDGSSYEQYF.

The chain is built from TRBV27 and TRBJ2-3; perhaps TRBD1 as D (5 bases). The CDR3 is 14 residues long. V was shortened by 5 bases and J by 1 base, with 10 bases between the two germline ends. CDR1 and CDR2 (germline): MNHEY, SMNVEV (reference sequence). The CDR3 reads CASSAWGGTDTQYF. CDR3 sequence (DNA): TGTGCCAGCAGTGCGTGGGGCGGCACAGATACGCAGTATTTT.

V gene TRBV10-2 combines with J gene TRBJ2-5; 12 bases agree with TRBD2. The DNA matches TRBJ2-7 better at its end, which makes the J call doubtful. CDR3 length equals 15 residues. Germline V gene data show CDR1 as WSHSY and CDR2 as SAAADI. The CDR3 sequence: CASSETSGRSYEQYF. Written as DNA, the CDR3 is TGCGCCAGCAGTGAGACTAGCGGGAGGTCCTACGAGCAGTACTTC.

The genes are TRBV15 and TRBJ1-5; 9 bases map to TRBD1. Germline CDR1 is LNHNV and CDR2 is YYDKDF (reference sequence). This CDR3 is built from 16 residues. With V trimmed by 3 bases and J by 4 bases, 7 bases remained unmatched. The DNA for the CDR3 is TGTGCCACCAGCAGGGGGCTCGACAGGGGGAATCAGCCCCAGCATTTT. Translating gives CATSRGLDRGNQPQHF.

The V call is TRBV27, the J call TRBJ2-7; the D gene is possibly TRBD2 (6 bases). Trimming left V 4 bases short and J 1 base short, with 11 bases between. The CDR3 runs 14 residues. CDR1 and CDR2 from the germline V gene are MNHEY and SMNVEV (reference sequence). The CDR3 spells CASSSMGLSYEQYF. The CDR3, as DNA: TGTGCCAGCAGTTCCATGGGACTTTCCTACGAGCAGTACTTC.

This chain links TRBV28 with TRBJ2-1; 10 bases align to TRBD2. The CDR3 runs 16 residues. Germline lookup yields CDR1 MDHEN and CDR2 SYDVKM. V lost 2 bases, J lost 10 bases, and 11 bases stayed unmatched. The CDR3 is CASSLGGSGRIWEQFF. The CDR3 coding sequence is TGTGCCAGCAGTTTAGGCGGTAGCGGGAGGATATGGGAGCAGTTCTTC.

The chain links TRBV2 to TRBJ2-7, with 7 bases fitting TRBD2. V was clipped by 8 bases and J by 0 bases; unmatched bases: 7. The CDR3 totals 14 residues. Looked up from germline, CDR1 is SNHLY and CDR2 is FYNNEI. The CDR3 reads CASCLRESSYEQYF. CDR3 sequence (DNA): TGTGCCAGCTGTTTGCGGGAGAGCTCCTACGAGCAGTACTTC.

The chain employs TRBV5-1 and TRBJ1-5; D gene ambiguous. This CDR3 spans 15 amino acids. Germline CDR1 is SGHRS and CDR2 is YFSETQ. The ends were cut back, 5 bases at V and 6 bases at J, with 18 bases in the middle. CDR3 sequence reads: CASRNGTGSGQPQHF. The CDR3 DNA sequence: TGCGCCAGCAGAAACGGAACGGGGAGTGGTCAGCCCCAGCATTTT. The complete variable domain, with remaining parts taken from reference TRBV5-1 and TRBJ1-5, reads KAGVTQTPRYLIKTRGQQVTLSCSPISGHRSVSWYQQTPGQGLQFLFEYFSETQRNKGNFPGRFSGRQFSNSRSEMNVSTLELGDSALYLCASRNGTGSGQPQHFGDGTRLSIL.

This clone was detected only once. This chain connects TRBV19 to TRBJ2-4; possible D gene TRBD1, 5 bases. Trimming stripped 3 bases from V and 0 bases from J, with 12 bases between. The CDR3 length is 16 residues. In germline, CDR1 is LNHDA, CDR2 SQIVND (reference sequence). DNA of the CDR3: TGTGCCAGTAGTATCGAGACAGTACTAGCCAAAAACATTCAGTACTTC. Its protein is CASSIETVLAKNIQYF.

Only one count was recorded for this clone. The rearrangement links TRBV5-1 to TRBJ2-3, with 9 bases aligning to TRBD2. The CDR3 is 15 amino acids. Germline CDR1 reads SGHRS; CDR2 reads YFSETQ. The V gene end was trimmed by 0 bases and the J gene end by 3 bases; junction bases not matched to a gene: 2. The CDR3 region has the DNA TGCGCCAGCAGCTTGGGGAGCGGGAGGACAGATACGCAGTATTTT. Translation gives CASSLGSGRTDTQYF.

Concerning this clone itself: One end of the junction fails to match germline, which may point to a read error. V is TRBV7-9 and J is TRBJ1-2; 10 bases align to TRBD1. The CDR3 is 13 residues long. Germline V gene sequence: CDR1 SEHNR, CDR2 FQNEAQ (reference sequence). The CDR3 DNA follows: TGTTCCAGCAGCTTAGGACAGGGGGAAGGCTACACCTTC. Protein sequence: CSSSLGQGEGYTF.

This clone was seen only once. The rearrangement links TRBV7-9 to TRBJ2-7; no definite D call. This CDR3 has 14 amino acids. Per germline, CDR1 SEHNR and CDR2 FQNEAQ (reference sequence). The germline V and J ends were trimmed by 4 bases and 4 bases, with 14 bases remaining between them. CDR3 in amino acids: CASSYRNSDYEQYF. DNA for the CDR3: TGTGCCAGCAGCTACCGGAACAGTGATTACGAGCAGTACTTC.

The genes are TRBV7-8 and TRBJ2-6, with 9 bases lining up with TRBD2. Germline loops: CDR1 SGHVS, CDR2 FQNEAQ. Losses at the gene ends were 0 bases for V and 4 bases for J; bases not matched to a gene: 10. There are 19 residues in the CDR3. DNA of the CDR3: TGTGCCAGCAGCTTAGCATATACCCGCGGGAGGGCCGGGGCCAACGTCCTGACTTTC. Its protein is CASSLAYTRGRAGANVLTF. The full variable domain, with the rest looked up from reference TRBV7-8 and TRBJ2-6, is GAGVSQSPRYKVAKRGQDVALRCDPISGHVSLFWYQQALGQGPEFLTYFQNEAQLDKSGLPSDRFFAERPEGSVSTLKIQRTQQEDSAVYLCASSLAYTRGRAGANVLTFGAGSRLTVL.